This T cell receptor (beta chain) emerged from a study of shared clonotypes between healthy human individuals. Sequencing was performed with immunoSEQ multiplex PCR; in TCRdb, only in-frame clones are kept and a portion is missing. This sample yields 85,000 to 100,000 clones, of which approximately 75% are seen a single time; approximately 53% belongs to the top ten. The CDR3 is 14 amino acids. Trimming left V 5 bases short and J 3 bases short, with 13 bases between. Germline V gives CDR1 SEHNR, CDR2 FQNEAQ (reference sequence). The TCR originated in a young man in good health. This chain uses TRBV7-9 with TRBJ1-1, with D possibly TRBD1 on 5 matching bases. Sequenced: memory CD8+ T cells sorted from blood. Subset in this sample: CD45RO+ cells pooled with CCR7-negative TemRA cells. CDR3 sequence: CASSLRELDTEAFF. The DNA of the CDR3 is TGTGCCAGCAGCCTCAGGGAGCTGGACACTGAAGCTTTCTTT.